Shown below are 6 T cell receptor beta chains from a single sample sequenced in a study of blood T cell repertoires in COVID-19. The data were produced by immunoSEQ multiplex PCR, yet TCRdb's version contains in-frame clones alone and is incomplete. This table has about 200,000 clones, 82% appearing once. The sequenced sample was peripheral blood. The receptor source for this set is a woman aged 40-49 years with acute or convalescent COVID-19.

This chain connects TRBV29-1 to TRBJ1-1; D gene unclear. Trimming took off 7 bases at V and 4 bases at J, with 13 bases between the two ends. The CDR3 contains 12 residues. CDR1 SQVTM and CDR2 ANQGSEA come from the germline V gene. As DNA, the CDR3 is TGCAGCGCCGGGAGGTGGTCCACTGAAGCTTTCTTT. It translates to CSAGRWSTEAFF.

The gene calls are TRBV9 and TRBJ2-7; D possibly corresponds to TRBD1 (5 bases). Germline V CDR1 and CDR2: SGDLS, YYNGEE. The CDR3 sequence is 14 residues long. Trimming left V 6 bases short and J 5 bases short, with 18 bases between. The CDR3 DNA reads TGTGCCAGCAACCCCGACAGCTTCTTTAACGAGCAGTACTTC. Translated, it gives CASNPDSFFNEQYF.

This chain links TRBV7-6 with TRBJ1-3; 10 bases match TRBD1. This CDR3 contains 21 residues. Germline loops: CDR1 SGHVS, CDR2 FNYEAQ. J was trimmed by 0 bases and V by 5 bases; bases with no gene match: 19. The CDR3 DNA reads as TGTGCCAGCAGCCTCACCTCCACTCGGGGACAGGGGACGAGCTCTGGAAACACCATATATTTT. It specifies CASSLTSTRGQGTSSGNTIYF.

V gene TRBV6-5 combines with J gene TRBJ2-7, with 7 bases fitting TRBD1. The germline CDR1 and CDR2 sequences are MNHEY and SVGAGI. The CDR3 contains 12 residues. Trimming took 5 bases from V and 4 from J; bases not matched to a gene: 2. DNA of the CDR3: TGTGCCAGCAGTCTGACAGGGTACGAGCAGTACTTC. This codes for CASSLTGYEQYF.

J is TRBJ2-1 and V is TRBV10-3, with 10 bases that match TRBD1. Germline loops: CDR1 ENHRY, CDR2 SYGVKD. The length of the CDR3 is 14 residues. V lost 4 bases to trimming and J lost 7 bases; unmatched junction nucleotides: 4. In DNA form, the CDR3 reads TGTGCCATCAGTGGGGGGACAGGGGAAAATGAGCAGTTCTTC. Translated, it gives CAISGGTGENEQFF.

This clone appeared a single time. At one of its ends the junction is not consistent with the germline gene, which may arise from a read error. V and J are TRBV2 and TRBJ1-2; 8 bases line up with TRBD1. This CDR3 has 15 residues. Germline CDR1 reads SNHLY; CDR2 reads FYNNEI. This chain's CDR3 is CASREDRGTSYGYTF. Written as DNA, the CDR3 is TGTGCCAGCAGGGAAGACAGGGGCACTTCCTATGGCTACACCTTC.